Given below is one T cell receptor beta chain in context. The study ran its PCR with 60 Vbeta and 13 Jbeta primers. TCRdb's copy holds only in-frame clones and misses some; the assay was immunoSEQ multiplex PCR. The data show around 150,000 clones, with roughly 89% seen just once and around 0.93% held by the top ten. The source of the sample is a study of cytomegalovirus exposure and HLA in healthy donors. The wider study: T cells numbering about 180 million yielded 117 million unique TCR beta sequences in an earlier analysis.

CDR1 SGHRS and CDR2 YFSETQ come from the germline V gene. The CDR3 has 16 amino acids. V lost 2 bases and J lost 8; bases outside the gene matches: 7. The sample was PBMCs. The sequence came from a woman aged 30 to 39 in good health and CMV-seronegative. V gene TRBV5-1 combines with J gene TRBJ2-2; the match to TRBD2 covers 12 bases. The CDR3 protein is CASSFLLAGGSGELFF. CDR3 coding DNA: TGCGCCAGCAGCTTCCTACTAGCGGGAGGTTCAGGGGAGCTGTTTTTT.